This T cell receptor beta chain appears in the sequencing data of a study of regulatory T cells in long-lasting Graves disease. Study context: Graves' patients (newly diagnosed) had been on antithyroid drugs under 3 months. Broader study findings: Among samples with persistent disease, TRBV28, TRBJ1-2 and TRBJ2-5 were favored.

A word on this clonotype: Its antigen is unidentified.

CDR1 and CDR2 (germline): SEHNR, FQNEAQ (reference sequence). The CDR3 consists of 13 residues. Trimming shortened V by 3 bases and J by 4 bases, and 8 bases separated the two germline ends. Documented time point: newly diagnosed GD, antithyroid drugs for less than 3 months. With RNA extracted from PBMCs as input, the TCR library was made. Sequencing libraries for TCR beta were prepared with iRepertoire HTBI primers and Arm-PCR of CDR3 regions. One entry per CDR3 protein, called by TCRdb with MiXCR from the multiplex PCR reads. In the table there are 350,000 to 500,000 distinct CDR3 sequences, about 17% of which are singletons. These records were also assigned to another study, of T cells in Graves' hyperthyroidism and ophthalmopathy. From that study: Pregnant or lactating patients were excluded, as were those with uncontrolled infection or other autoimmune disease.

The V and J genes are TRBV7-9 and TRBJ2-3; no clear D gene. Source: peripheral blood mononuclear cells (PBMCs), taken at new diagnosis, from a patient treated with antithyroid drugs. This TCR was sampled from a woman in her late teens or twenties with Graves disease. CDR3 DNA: TGTGCCAGCAGCTTTCCCGCCTCAGATACGCAGTATTTT. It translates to CASSFPASDTQYF.